Shown below are 30 T cell receptor beta chains from a single sample sequenced in a study of sequential checkpoint blockade in melanoma (dated by TCRdb to the late 2010s). The treatment or condition tag for this specimen amounts to: randomized to nivolumab then ipilimumab (arm A) or the reverse (arm B). Library method: the immunoSEQ multiplex PCR assay. Not all clones reach the TCRdb copy of this immuneACCESS table, which keeps in-frame sequences only. Checked studies attribute under half of the gap to unresolved V genes and leave the rest unexplained. This sample is represented by some 2,000 clones; 20% of them were singletons. The ten largest account for about 13% of the sample. The sequenced sample was tumor tissue (inferred from file names), obtained from a patient given nivolumab and ipilimumab in sequence. The receptor source for this set is a human donor with melanoma.

Sample share makes this clone medium-sized. The rearrangement links TRBV11-3 to TRBJ2-7; tentatively, D is TRBD1 or TRBD2 (5 bases each). CDR3 length: 15 amino acids. Germline-derived CDR1 and CDR2 are SGHNT and YENEEA. V lost 7 bases and J 2 bases, leaving 18 bases between the germline ends. The CDR3 is CASKPGTAPTYEQYF. CDR3 sequence (DNA): TGTGCCAGCAAACCAGGGACGGCACCGACCTACGAGCAGTACTTC.

This clone was counted between two and nine times. V gene TRBV6-8 combines with J gene TRBJ1-6, with D unresolved. The CDR3 runs 14 residues. The V end lost 5 bases, the J end lost 10 bases, and 15 bases lay between the germline ends. The germline gives CDR1 MNHGY, CDR2 SAAAGT. CDR3 loop: CASSDWEVGSPLHF. DNA for the CDR3: TGTGCCAGCAGTGATTGGGAGGTCGGCTCACCCCTCCACTTT.

The table lists this clone with many counts. The rearrangement joins TRBV7-1 to TRBJ1-1, with a tentative D call TRBD1 (5 bases). TRBV7-1 is recorded as an ORF, its role being uncertain. With 8 bases removed from V and 11 bases from J, the gap between germline ends came to 21 bases. CDR3 size: 13 residues. CDR3: CASASPLGGVAFF. The CDR3 nucleotides read TGTGCCAGCGCCAGCCCTTTGGGGGGTGTGGCTTTCTTT.

The chain joins TRBV15 to TRBJ1-1; 9 bases agree with TRBD1. With 5 bases clipped from V and 5 bases from J, the junction kept 15 bases outside the gene matches. The CDR3 has 17 residues. Germline V gene data show CDR1 as LNHNV and CDR2 as YYDKDF (reference sequence). The CDR3 DNA reads as TGTGCCACCAGCGGATACGCAGAGGGACAGGGAAGGACTGAAGCTTTCTTT. Protein: CATSGYAEGQGRTEAFF.

Within the sample, this clone is medium-sized (0.01 to 0.1%). The chain combines TRBV11-3 with TRBJ1-4; D unclear. Germline assignment: CDR1 SGHNT and CDR2 YENEEA. This CDR3 is built from 15 residues. Trimming pared 1 base from V and 6 bases from J, leaving 12 bases between. The CDR3 region has the DNA TGTGCCAGCAGCTTAGGCGGCGGCTACTATGAAAAACTGTTTTTT. It translates to CASSLGGGYYEKLFF.

By share, this clone ranks as medium-sized (0.01 to 0.1%). The V and J genes are TRBV11-3 and TRBJ1-3; D gene unclear. The V end lost 2 bases, the J end lost 0 bases, and 11 bases lay between the germline ends. The CDR3 runs to 16 residues. CDR1 is SGHNT and CDR2 is YENEEA in the germline V gene. As DNA, the CDR3 is TGTGCCAGCAGCTTACGAGGCCTAAGCTCTGGAAACACCATATATTTT. It specifies CASSLRGLSSGNTIYF.

This rearrangement joins TRBV29-1 to TRBJ2-5, with D perhaps given as TRBD1 or TRBD2 (5 bases each). The CDR3 has 13 amino acids. Germline CDR1 SQVTM, CDR2 ANQGSEA. Trimming pared 2 bases from V and 1 base from J, leaving 8 bases between. CDR3 in DNA: TGCAGCGTTGAATTTGGGGGCCAAGAGACCCAGTACTTC. Translated: CSVEFGGQETQYF.

This clone rates as medium-sized. This rearrangement joins TRBV11-3 to TRBJ1-2; a possible D gene is TRBD1 (6 bases). Trimming shortened V by 5 bases and J by 1 base, and 11 bases separated the two germline ends. The CDR3 contains 14 residues. Germline CDR1 SGHNT, CDR2 YENEEA. The CDR3 here is CASSLGALNYGYTF. The CDR3 coding sequence is TGTGCCAGCAGCCTGGGGGCTCTTAACTATGGCTACACCTTC.

This clone was seen a few times. DNA for the CDR3: TGTGCCAGCAGTTTAAATGCAGGGATCACGTCTGGAAACACCATATATTTT. Its protein product is CASSLNAGITSGNTIYF. The chain uses TRBV28 and TRBJ1-3; tentative D call: TRBD1 (5 bases). CDR1 is MDHEN, CDR2 SYDVKM, per germline. This CDR3 spans 17 amino acids. V was cut by 2 bases and J by 1 base, with 15 bases left in between.

This clone was picked up many times. The chain recombines TRBV11-3 with TRBJ2-7; D is perhaps TRBD1 or TRBD2 (5 bases each). V was clipped by 3 bases and J by 3 bases, with 15 bases between them. The CDR3 extends over 15 amino acids. Germline assignment: CDR1 SGHNT and CDR2 YENEEA. CDR3 in amino acids: CASSFTGAKIYEQYF. The CDR3 bases are TGTGCCAGCAGCTTCACCGGGGCCAAGATCTACGAGCAGTACTTC.

The chain has TRBV29-1 and TRBJ1-1; 10 bases are shared with TRBD1. The V gene's germline CDR1 is SQVTM and CDR2 ANQGSEA. This CDR3 contains 17 residues. Unmatched junction bases numbered 14, after V lost 7 bases and J lost 0 bases. The CDR3 bases are TGCAGCGCCACTCCCGGGACAGGGGATAGTATGAACACTGAAGCTTTCTTT. Its translation is CSATPGTGDSMNTEAFF.

Relative to its sample, this clone is medium-sized. CDR3 sequence (DNA): TGTGCCAGCAGCTCCCCGGGGCTAGCGGGGGGGAGAGAGACCCAGTACTTC. Amino acid sequence: CASSSPGLAGGRETQYF. The rearrangement uses TRBV11-3 and TRBJ2-5, with TRBD2 matching 12 bases. With V trimmed by 4 bases and J by 4 bases, 10 bases remained unmatched. CDR1 SGHNT and CDR2 YENEEA come from the germline V gene. The CDR3 sequence is 17 residues long.

This clone turned up a few times. Germline and junction disagree at one end, which may indicate a read error. This chain uses TRBV6-1 with TRBJ1-2, with D unclear. CDR3 size: 15 residues. Germline CDR1 MNHNS, CDR2 SASEGT. CDR3 sequence reads: CAISEGGGPRDGYTF. The CDR3 DNA reads as TGTGCCATCAGTGAAGGAGGCGGCCCTAGGGATGGCTACACCTTC.

Relative to its sample, this clone is medium-sized (0.01 to 0.1%). The chain joins TRBV11-3 to TRBJ1-2, with 7 bases fitting TRBD1. There are 17 residues in the CDR3. CDR1 is SGHNT and CDR2 is YENEEA in the germline V gene. V gave up 0 bases and J gave up 4 bases; unmatched junction bases: 11. This CDR3 reads CASSLEENGQVIYGYTF. The CDR3, as DNA: TGTGCCAGCAGCTTAGAGGAAAACGGACAGGTCATCTATGGCTACACCTTC.

This rearrangement joins TRBV19 to TRBJ1-5, with TRBD1 identical over 8 bases. J was trimmed by 2 bases and V by 11 bases; bases with no gene match: 11. The germline V gene has CDR1 LNHDA and CDR2 SQIVND (reference sequence). This CDR3 region has 15 residues. CDR3 nucleotides: TGTGCCTCCCACGGAGGACAGGGAGGCAATCAGCCCCAGCATTTT. Translation gives CASHGGQGGNQPQHF. Supplemented by reference TRBV19 and TRBJ1-5, the full variable domain reads DGGITQSPKYLFRKEGQNVTLSCEQNLNHDAMYWYRQDPGQGLRLIYYSQIVNDFQKGDIAEGYSVSREKKESFPLTVTSAQKNPTAFYLCASHGGQGGNQPQHFGDGTRLSIL.

Judged by abundance, this clone is medium-sized. The rearrangement links TRBV6-8 to TRBJ2-7; 9 positions agree with TRBD1. V was pared by 2 bases and J by 0 bases, with 5 bases of the junction left unmatched. Germline CDR1 is MNHGY and CDR2 is SAAAGT. The CDR3 extends over 16 amino acids. The CDR3 protein is CASSYGRDRASYEQYF. Written as DNA, the CDR3 is TGTGCCAGCAGTTACGGGCGGGACAGGGCCTCCTACGAGCAGTACTTC.

This clone was counted many times. The V gene is TRBV11-3, the J gene TRBJ2-1; 9 bases agree with TRBD2. CDR1 is SGHNT, CDR2 YENEEA, per germline. This CDR3 is 16 amino acids long. V lost 6 bases to trimming and J lost 7 bases; unmatched junction nucleotides: 13. For the CDR3, the DNA is TGTGCCAGCAGTCGGAGGGGTAGCGGGGGAGGGAATGAGCAGTTCTTC. Translated: CASSRRGSGGGNEQFF. The complete variable domain, with remaining parts taken from reference TRBV11-3 and TRBJ2-1, reads EAGVVQSPRYKIIEKKQPVAFWCNPISGHNTLYWYLQNLGQGPELLIRYENEEAVDDSQLPKDRFSAERLKGVDSTLKIQPAELGDSAVYLCASSRRGSGGGNEQFFGPGTRLTVL.

V gene TRBV18 combines with J gene TRBJ1-4, with a weak D call TRBD1 (5 bases). This CDR3 region has 16 residues. The germline CDR1 and CDR2 sequences are KGHSH and LQKENI. The ends were cut back, 3 bases at V and 4 bases at J, with 15 bases in the middle. The CDR3 bases are TGTGCCAGCTCACCCATAAGACAGAGCGGTAATGAAAAACTGTTTTTT. Amino acid sequence: CASSPIRQSGNEKLFF.

The gene calls are TRBV18 and TRBJ2-2; 7 bases align to TRBD2. The CDR3 runs to 16 residues. The ends lost 2 bases at V and 1 base at J; junction bases unmatched: 4. Germline values: CDR1 KGHSH, CDR2 LQKENI. CDR3 amino acids: CASSPMASGNTGELFF. The CDR3 nucleotides are TGTGCCAGCTCACCAATGGCTAGCGGGAACACCGGGGAGCTGTTTTTT.

The chain carries TRBV10-2 and TRBJ2-5; 9 nucleotides align to TRBD1. V was clipped by 4 bases and J by 5 bases; unmatched bases: 5. The V gene's germline CDR1 is WSHSY and CDR2 SAAADI. The CDR3 sequence is 14 residues long. Here the CDR3 DNA reads TGCGCCAGCAGTGGACAGGGGGTCCGGGAGACCCAGTACTTC. Translation gives CASSGQGVRETQYF.

V is TRBV18 and J is TRBJ1-5; the D is unclear. The length of the CDR3 is 15 residues. Germline CDR1 KGHSH, CDR2 LQKENI. The V and J ends lost 6 bases and 8 bases respectively, with 20 bases between them. This chain's CDR3 is CASSPRGQGLEPQHF. CDR3 bases: TGTGCCAGCTCCCCGCGCGGTCAAGGCTTGGAGCCCCAGCATTTT.

The V and J genes are TRBV6-8 and TRBJ1-5; D call uncertain. V was shortened by 6 bases and J by 2 bases, with 23 bases between the two germline ends. The germline V gene encodes CDR1 MNHGY and CDR2 SAAAGT. This CDR3 is 18 amino acids long. The CDR3 spells CASRSTVAASNRNQPQHF. The CDR3 DNA is TGTGCCAGCAGGTCCACAGTTGCGGCATCGAATCGCAATCAGCCCCAGCATTTT.

The V and J genes are TRBV19 and TRBJ2-2; D gene uncertain. Germline V gene lookup returns CDR1 LNHDA and CDR2 SQIVND (reference sequence). This CDR3 has 14 residues. V was cut by 1 base and J by 1 base, with 4 bases left in between. The CDR3 protein is CASSIVWNTGELFF. CDR3 nucleotides: TGTGCCAGTAGTATAGTCTGGAACACCGGGGAGCTGTTTTTT.

V is TRBV11-3 and J is TRBJ2-7; unclear D gene. In germline, CDR1 is SGHNT, CDR2 YENEEA. Trimming took 2 bases from V and 0 from J, leaving 8 bases between them. The CDR3 spans 14 residues. CDR3 region: CASSLTGVSYEQYF. As DNA, the CDR3 is TGTGCCAGCAGCTTAACTGGGGTCTCCTACGAGCAGTACTTC.

This clone is categorized as large (0.1 to 1%). The chain combines TRBV18 with TRBJ1-1, with 7 bases fitting TRBD1. Germline CDR1 is KGHSH and CDR2 is LQKENI. The CDR3 length is 15 residues. After removal of 3 bases from V and 5 bases from J, the junction contained 9 bases not matched to a gene. CDR3 sequence reads: CASSPRQGAGTEAFF. The CDR3 DNA follows: TGTGCCAGCTCACCCCGACAGGGAGCGGGTACTGAAGCTTTCTTT.

The chain joins TRBV19 to TRBJ1-2; 9 positions agree with TRBD1. V lost 5 bases to trimming and J lost 4 bases; unmatched junction nucleotides: 14. CDR1 and CDR2 (germline): LNHDA, SQIVND (reference sequence). The CDR3 has 17 residues. Written as DNA, the CDR3 is TGTGCCAGTAGTCACCCCTTGTACCGGGACAGGGCCTATGGCTACACCTTC. This codes for CASSHPLYRDRAYGYTF.

This chain connects TRBV6-8 to TRBJ2-7; 8 nucleotides line up with TRBD1. The CDR3 contains 15 residues. V dropped 6 bases and J dropped 0; count of bases not matched to a gene: 7. From germline, CDR1 is MNHGY and CDR2 SAAAGT. The CDR3: CASSLHRGSSYEQYF. Here the CDR3 DNA reads TGTGCCAGCAGCCTACACAGGGGGAGCTCCTACGAGCAGTACTTC.

This clone is deemed medium-sized. The chain has TRBV6-8 and TRBJ2-7; 9 bases are a match to TRBD1. CDR1 and CDR2 from the germline V gene are MNHGY and SAAAGT. V lost 10 bases to trimming and J lost 5 bases; unmatched junction nucleotides: 6. This CDR3 is 12 amino acids long. The CDR3 loop is CAIRGQGNEQYF. The CDR3 DNA is TGTGCCATCAGGGGACAGGGCAACGAGCAGTACTTC.

This clone ranks as medium-sized (0.01 to 0.1%). J is TRBJ1-1 and V is TRBV7-1; D may be TRBD1 (6 bases). TRBV7-1 is annotated as an ORF whose role is uncertain. The CDR3 totals 13 residues. V was trimmed by 3 bases and J by 4 bases, leaving 9 bases between them. CDR3 sequence reads: CASSSGQSTEAFF. CDR3 sequence (DNA): TGTGCCAGCAGCTCCGGACAGAGCACTGAAGCTTTCTTT.

CDR3 nucleotides: TGTGCCAGCAGTCCTGGGACAGGGGGAACCCGCTACGAGCAGTACTTC. Translating gives CASSPGTGGTRYEQYF. The J gene is TRBJ2-7, the V gene TRBV6-8, with 11 bases identical to TRBD1. J gave up 3 bases and V 5 bases, and 9 bases lay outside the gene matches. This CDR3 spans 16 amino acids. CDR1 MNHGY and CDR2 SAAAGT come from the germline V gene.